This T cell receptor (beta chain) was captured in a study of CD8 T cells in ankylosing spondylitis listed by TCRdb under 2017. About the study as a whole: The study profiled T cell receptor beta repertoires in healthy donors and ankylosing spondylitis patients to find disease-linked TCR variants. The whole study cohort included roughly 110 healthy donors and over 20 ankylosing spondylitis patients. Peripheral blood was sampled, and synovial fluid was also collected from ankylosing spondylitis patients.

Deletion took 5 bases off V and 6 bases off J, with a span of 17 bases between the germline ends. The CDR1 and CDR2 encoded by the germline V gene are SGHVS and FNYEAQ. Counted from cysteine to phenylalanine, this CDR3 has 15 amino acids. Kept here is only the CDR3 DNA, which spans 45 bases and is read in frame from base 1. In the case of this clonotype: The target of this receptor is not known. No base quality values were provided; no much bigger clone lies one nucleotide off.

What the study reported, not specific to this receptor: Blood from ankylosing spondylitis patients appeared to be characterized by a TCR beta motif composed of about eight highly homologous amino acid variants. Some motif variants had previously been reported in the synovial fluid and blood of reactive arthritis patients, which suggests shared mechanisms of disease initiation. A CD8+ phenotype was shown by the disease-linked clones, which were found at relatively low frequencies in peripheral blood. The disease-linked clones were reported as significantly enriched in matched synovial fluid samples from ankylosing spondylitis patients.

The sequencer listed for this sample is Illumina HiSeq 2500. Quantitative 5'-RACE with molecular barcodes was the method used to prepare the TCR beta libraries. Per the source publication's procedure: Disease-linked TCR variants were identified with a new computational method built on a probabilistic model of VDJ rearrangement. TCRdb reworked the public reads: Q25 trimming with fastp, MiXCR clone assembly, productive beta chains retained. All rows with the same CDR3 protein become a single entry with the most common DNA and genes. The V and J calls were determined by TCRdb, not by the authors. The sample contains 160,000 or so distinct CDR3 sequences, approximately 9.9% of them found a single time. About 16% of the sample goes to the ten largest clones.

The TCR comes from a female donor with ankylosing spondylitis or in good health (not recorded which). Material: blood, either unsorted or a sorted T cell fraction (not recorded which). The receptor chain draws on TRBV7-6 and TRBJ2-1; the D gene could be either TRBD1 or TRBD2, each agreeing at 5 bases. The encoded CDR3 is CASSLGDADANEQFF. The nucleotide sequence reads as follows: TGTGCCAGCAGCCTAGGGGACGCAGATGCCAATGAGCAGTTCTTC.